The T cell receptor beta chain under discussion was sequenced for a study of Ad26.COV2.S vaccination and SARS-CoV-2 variants. At the level of the study: Intramuscularly, Ad26.COV2.S was given either once or twice, 56 days apart.

Per germline, CDR1 SGHVS and CDR2 FNYEAQ. The V and J ends lost 5 bases and 9 bases, in that order; junction bases with no gene match: 14. CDR3 length equals 16 residues. The treatment was: 15 to 20 received Ad26.COV2.S at low or high dose, single or two shots; about 5 received placebo; per-sample allocation not given. Specimens were obtained on day 63 following the first vaccine or placebo injection. The method was immunoSEQ multiplex PCR; TCRdb's version includes in-frame clones alone and lacks a portion of them. The sample shows about 350,000 clones, around 89% of them seen only once. About this clone: Its antigen is unidentified.

Study observations and caveats: The study found similar non-spike TCR breadth in vaccine and placebo recipients.

The rearrangement links TRBV7-6 to TRBJ2-1, with 9 bases identical to TRBD2. Sequences were derived from peripheral blood, sampled in a trial of Ad26.COV2.S vaccine versus placebo. This clonotype was sampled from a person aged 18-60 years who received the Ad26.COV2.S COVID-19 vaccine or a placebo. CDR3 residues: CASSLARGLANGEQFF. CDR3 nucleotides: TGTGCCAGCAGCCTGGCGAGGGGACTAGCTAATGGTGAGCAGTTCTTC. Full variable domain (missing parts from reference TRBV7-6 and TRBJ2-1): GAGVSQSPRYKVTKRGQDVALRCDPISGHVSLYWYRQALGQGPEFLTYFNYEAQQDKSGLPNDRFSAERPEGSISTLTIQRTEQRDSAMYRCASSLARGLANGEQFFGPGTRLTVL.